These 25 T cell receptor beta chains share one sample of origin, sequenced in a study of identical twins. From the 5' RACE reads, TCRdb called clonotypes with MiXCR, one entry per CDR3 protein. The sample carries approximately 280,000 distinct CDR3 sequences, about 8.9% recorded once. This same sample was also part of a study on yellow fever vaccine responses in identical twins.

Sequencing input: memory (CD45RO+) T cells sorted from blood. Source of these receptors: a woman younger than 30 in good health.

A few counts support this clonotype. The V gene is TRBV28, the J gene TRBJ2-1, with D possibly called TRBD1 or TRBD2 (6 bases each). The CDR3 is made up of 14 amino acids. Trimming stripped 3 bases from V and 9 bases from J, with 15 bases between. Germline V gene lookup returns CDR1 MDHEN and CDR2 SYDVKM. The CDR3 region is CASSFSGASSEQFF. As DNA, the CDR3 is TGTGCCAGCAGTTTCTCGGGGGCATCGAGTGAGCAGTTCTTC.

The chain links TRBV6-1 to TRBJ2-5; TRBD2 agrees at 8 bases. Germline V lookup: CDR1 MNHNS, CDR2 SASEGT. The CDR3 has 16 amino acids. V was pared by 4 bases and J by 1 base, with 8 bases of the junction left unmatched. The CDR3 DNA is TGTGCCAGCAGTGGTGGGATAGCGGGATTCCAAGAGACCCAGTACTTC. Its protein product is CASSGGIAGFQETQYF.

This clonotype came up many times. The chain uses TRBV4-2 and TRBJ2-5, with 8 bases fitting TRBD2. This CDR3 comprises 16 residues. Trimming cost V 3 bases and J 8 bases; bases outside gene matches: 14. Germline CDR1 is LGHNA and CDR2 is YNFKEQ. The CDR3 DNA reads TGTGCCAGCAGCCAGGGTTTCACCGGGGGGGCCGCAACCCAGTACTTC. Translated: CASSQGFTGGAATQYF.

This rearrangement joins TRBV11-2 to TRBJ2-7; no reliable D call. Germline lookup yields CDR1 SGHAT and CDR2 FQNNGV. Trimming pared 5 bases from V and 7 bases from J, leaving 12 bases between. The CDR3 runs to 12 residues. Here the CDR3 reads CASSPPSREQYF. The CDR3 DNA sequence: TGTGCCAGCAGCCCACCATCGAGAGAGCAGTACTTC. Based on the CDR3 plus reference TRBV11-2 and TRBJ2-7, the full variable domain is EAGVAQSPRYKIIEKRQSVAFWCNPISGHATLYWYQQILGQGPKLLIQFQNNGVVDDSQLPKDRFSAERLKGVDSTLKIQPAKLEDSAVYLCASSPPSREQYFGPGTRLTVT.

The chain combines TRBV20-1 with TRBJ2-5; the D gene is possibly TRBD2 (6 bases). The CDR3 consists of 14 residues. The V gene lost 3 bases and the J gene lost 2 bases, with 13 bases spanning the gap. Looked up from germline, CDR1 is DFQATT and CDR2 is SNEGSKA (reference sequence). DNA of the CDR3: TGCAGTGCTAGGATCCCCCGGGGGCAAGAGACCCAGTACTTC. Translation gives CSARIPRGQETQYF.

With respect to this clonotype: A read error is possible here, since a much larger clone lies one base away. The genes are TRBV4-1 and TRBJ2-1; maybe TRBD1 (5 bases). The CDR3 has 16 residues. Trimming pared 5 bases from V and 0 bases from J, leaving 14 bases between. Per the germline V gene, CDR1 is MGHRA and CDR2 is YSYEKL. The CDR3 reads CASSTPTDSSYNEQFF. The CDR3 region has the DNA TGCGCCAGCAGCACCCCGACAGATTCCTCCTACAATGAGCAGTTCTTC.

This clonotype was seen at least ten times. The chain recombines TRBV20-1 with TRBJ2-5; D possibly uses TRBD1 or TRBD2 (5 bases each). The CDR3 contains 15 residues. Germline assignment: CDR1 DFQATT and CDR2 SNEGSKA (reference sequence). The germline V and J ends were trimmed by 4 bases and 2 bases, with 17 bases remaining between them. In DNA, the CDR3 is TGCAGTGCTACCCCCGGGACGGGCATACAAGAGACCCAGTACTTC. Protein product: CSATPGTGIQETQYF.

This clonotype has a count of ten or more. J is TRBJ1-2 and V is TRBV28; perhaps TRBD1 as D (5 bases). The V gene's germline CDR1 is MDHEN and CDR2 SYDVKM. There are 13 residues in the CDR3. The V end was cut by 6 bases, the J end by 4 bases, with 12 bases between. The CDR3 region has the DNA TGTGCCAGCAGCCCTCGACAGTCCTATGGCTACACCTTC. Translation: CASSPRQSYGYTF.

The V call is TRBV2, the J call TRBJ2-6; possibly TRBD1 or TRBD2 for D (5 bases each). In germline, CDR1 is SNHLY, CDR2 FYNNEI. Trimming took off 4 bases at V and 1 base at J, with 23 bases between the two ends. There are 20 residues in the CDR3. CDR3 DNA sequence: TGTGCCAGCAGTGGGACCTATGGGACGACGTATTCATCTGGGGCCAACGTCCTGACTTTC. It codes for CASSGTYGTTYSSGANVLTF.

This clonotype was observed many times. This rearrangement joins TRBV5-1 to TRBJ1-6, with a tentative D call TRBD1 (5 bases). Trimming took 4 bases from V and 5 from J, leaving 16 bases between them. This CDR3 contains 16 residues. The germline V gene has CDR1 SGHRS and CDR2 YFSETQ. The CDR3 protein is CASSISRVEDNSPLHF. In DNA form, the CDR3 reads TGCGCCAGCAGCATCTCCAGGGTTGAGGATAATTCACCCCTCCACTTT.

This clonotype was counted between two and nine times. The chain uses TRBV2 and TRBJ2-1; the match to TRBD2 covers 10 bases. The CDR3 extends over 14 amino acids. Germline trimming cut 8 bases from V and 8 bases from J; bases unmatched to any gene: 9. Germline V CDR1 and CDR2: SNHLY, FYNNEI. CDR3 amino acids: CASSWSGRAHEQFF. CDR3 nucleotides: TGTGCCAGCTCCTGGAGCGGGAGGGCCCATGAGCAGTTCTTC.

The chain is built from TRBV6-6 and TRBJ2-1, with TRBD1 matching 7 bases. The V segment lost 5 bases and the J segment 8 bases; nucleotides outside the gene matches: 6. Germline values: CDR1 MNHNY, CDR2 SVGAGI (reference sequence). This CDR3 contains 13 residues. The CDR3 DNA sequence: TGTGCCAGCAGTCGTGACAGGGTTCATGAGCAGTTCTTC. Translating gives CASSRDRVHEQFF.

There are many counts of this clonotype. This chain uses TRBV7-2 with TRBJ2-3; the D is unclear. Germline V gives CDR1 SGHTA, CDR2 FQGNSA. The CDR3 length is 14 residues. Trimming left V 2 bases short and J 4 bases short, with 10 bases between. The CDR3 protein is CASSLSAVSDTQYF. CDR3 in DNA: TGTGCCAGCAGCTTATCGGCAGTTTCAGATACGCAGTATTTT.

The chain is built from TRBV28 and TRBJ2-1, with a tentative D call TRBD2 (5 bases). The CDR3 loop spans 12 amino acids. The germline V and J ends were trimmed by 2 bases and 9 bases, with 8 bases remaining between them. In germline, CDR1 is MDHEN, CDR2 SYDVKM. The CDR3 here is CASSLLAFEQFF. CDR3 in DNA: TGTGCCAGCAGTTTACTAGCTTTTGAGCAGTTCTTC.

This clonotype was seen more than once but under ten times. One base away lies a much larger clone, so this may be a sequencing read error. V usage is TRBV11-3 and J usage is TRBJ2-2; possibly TRBD1 or TRBD2 for D (5 bases each). Germline CDR1 is SGHNT and CDR2 is YENEEA. The CDR3 is 15 residues long. The CDR3 reads CASSSVEGYTGELLF. The DNA for the CDR3 is TGTGCCAGCAGCTCAGTTGAGGGGTACACCGGGGAGCTGCTTTTT.

This clonotype was detected many times. The CDR3 nucleotides read TGTGCCAGCAGGGGGACCGGGCCCACTGAAGCTTTCTTT. As protein: CASRGTGPTEAFF. The chain links TRBV12-3 or TRBV12-4 to TRBJ1-1; D is possibly TRBD1 (5 bases). This CDR3 contains 13 residues. The V end was cut by 6 bases, the J end by 4 bases, with 12 bases between.

This chain connects TRBV7-9 to TRBJ2-6; D unresolved. V shed 5 bases and J shed 0 bases, with 8 bases lying between them. The germline V gene has CDR1 SEHNR and CDR2 FQNEAQ (reference sequence). This CDR3 is built from 15 residues. CDR3 DNA: TGTGCCAGCAGCCTAGACGGCTCTGGGGCCAACGTCCTGACTTTC. This translates into CASSLDGSGANVLTF. The variable domain in full, completed from reference TRBV7-9 and TRBJ2-6, reads DTGVSQNPRHKITKRGQNVTFRCDPISEHNRLYWYRQTLGQGPEFLTYFQNEAQLEKSRLLSDRFSAERPKGSFSTLEIQRTEQGDSAMYLCASSLDGSGANVLTFGAGSRLTVL.

This clonotype has just a few counts. The chain carries TRBV5-1 and TRBJ2-3; TRBD1 might be the D (6 bases). CDR1 is SGHRS and CDR2 is YFSETQ in the germline V gene. This CDR3 is 15 amino acids long. V was cut by 3 bases and J by 2 bases, with 13 bases left in between. CDR3 bases: TGCGCCAGCAGCTCGGACAGTAAGACCACAGATACGCAGTATTTT. It specifies CASSSDSKTTDTQYF.

This clonotype was recorded at least ten times. This chain uses TRBV4-1 with TRBJ1-1; D might be TRBD1 (6 bases). The V and J ends lost 1 base and 5 bases respectively, with 11 bases between them. Germline lookup yields CDR1 MGHRA and CDR2 YSYEKL. This CDR3 is built from 14 residues. The CDR3 sequence: CASSQAQGRTEAFF. The DNA of the CDR3 is TGCGCCAGCAGCCAAGCGCAGGGGAGGACTGAAGCTTTCTTT.

For the CDR3, the DNA is TGCAGTGCCGCAGGGGCCACTGAAGCTTTCTTT. The encoded protein is CSAAGATEAFF. J is TRBJ1-1 and V is TRBV20-1; possible D gene TRBD1, 6 bases. This CDR3 is 11 amino acids long. V was trimmed by 6 bases and J by 4 bases, leaving 9 bases between them. Germline V gene data show CDR1 as DFQATT and CDR2 as SNEGSKA (reference sequence).

This clonotype was counted between two and nine times. This chain joins TRBV28 and TRBJ2-7, with TRBD1 matching over 7 bases. Unmatched junction bases numbered 2, after V lost 5 bases and J lost 4 bases. The germline gives CDR1 MDHEN, CDR2 SYDVKM. The CDR3 loop spans 12 amino acids. The chain's CDR3 is CASSGTAYEQYV. CDR3 nucleotides: TGTGCCAGCAGTGGGACAGCTTACGAGCAGTACGTC.

This clonotype was seen only a few times. The chain employs TRBV7-3 and TRBJ2-1, with D hard to call. Looked up from germline, CDR1 is SGHTA and CDR2 is FQGTGA. Trimming left V 5 bases short and J 1 base short, with 12 bases between. The CDR3 spans 15 residues. The CDR3 DNA is TGTGCCAGCAGCAGATGGGCGGCGTCCTACAATGAGCAGTTCTTC. Its protein is CASSRWAASYNEQFF.

The genes are TRBV5-6 and TRBJ2-5; possibly TRBD1 or TRBD2 for D (5 bases each). Germline-derived CDR1 and CDR2 are SGHDT and YYEEEE. V lost 1 base, J lost 5 bases, and 15 bases lay in between. The CDR3 totals 15 residues. CDR3 in DNA: TGTGCCAGCAGCTTGCCGGACACCGAGGGGGAGACCCAGTACTTC. Translation: CASSLPDTEGETQYF.

This clonotype was seen only a few times. The chain uses TRBV9 and TRBJ2-1, with 7 positions matching TRBD2. Germline V gives CDR1 SGDLS, CDR2 YYNGEE. The CDR3 sequence is 14 residues long. With 0 bases clipped from V and 8 bases from J, the junction kept 5 bases outside the gene matches. This chain's CDR3 is CASSVAGGSHEQFF. CDR3 sequence (DNA): TGTGCCAGCAGCGTAGCTGGCGGGAGCCATGAGCAGTTCTTC. Full variable domain (missing parts from reference TRBV9 and TRBJ2-1): DSGVTQTPKHLITATGQRVTLRCSPRSGDLSVYWYQQSLDQGLQFLIQYYNGEERAKGNILERFSAQQFPDLHSELNLSSLELGDSALYFCASSVAGGSHEQFFGPGTRLTVL.

J is TRBJ2-5 and V is TRBV5-4, with D perhaps matching TRBD1 (5 bases). The CDR3 extends over 16 amino acids. Germline V gene lookup returns CDR1 SGHNT and CDR2 YYREEE (reference sequence). Trimming cost V 0 bases and J 2 bases, with 14 bases left between them. CDR3 sequence: CASSLDGRRGQETQYF. As DNA, the CDR3 is TGTGCCAGCAGCTTGGATGGCCGAAGGGGACAAGAGACCCAGTACTTC.